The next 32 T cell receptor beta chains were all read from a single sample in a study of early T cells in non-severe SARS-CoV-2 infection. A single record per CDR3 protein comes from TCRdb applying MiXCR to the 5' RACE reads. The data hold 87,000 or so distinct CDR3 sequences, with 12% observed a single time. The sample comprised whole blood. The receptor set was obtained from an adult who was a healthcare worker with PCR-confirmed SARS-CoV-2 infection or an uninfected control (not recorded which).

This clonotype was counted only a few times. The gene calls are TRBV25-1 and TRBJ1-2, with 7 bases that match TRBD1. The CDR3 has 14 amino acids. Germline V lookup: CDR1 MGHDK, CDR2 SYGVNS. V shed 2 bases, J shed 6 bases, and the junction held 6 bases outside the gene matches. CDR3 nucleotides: TGTGCCAGCAGTGAACCCCAGGGGGTACATGGCTACACCTTC. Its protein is CASSEPQGVHGYTF.

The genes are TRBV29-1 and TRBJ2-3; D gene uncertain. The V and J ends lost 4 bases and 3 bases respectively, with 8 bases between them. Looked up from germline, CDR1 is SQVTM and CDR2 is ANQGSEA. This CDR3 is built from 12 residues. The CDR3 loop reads CSVVDGTDTQYF. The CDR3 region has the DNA TGCAGCGTTGTGGACGGAACAGATACGCAGTATTTT.

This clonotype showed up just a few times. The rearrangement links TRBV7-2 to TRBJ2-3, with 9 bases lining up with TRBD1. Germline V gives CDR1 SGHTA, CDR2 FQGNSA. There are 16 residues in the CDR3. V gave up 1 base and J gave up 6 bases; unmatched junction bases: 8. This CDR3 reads CASSLVGTGLSDTQYF. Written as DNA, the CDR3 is TGTGCCAGCAGCTTAGTCGGGACAGGGCTATCGGATACGCAGTATTTT. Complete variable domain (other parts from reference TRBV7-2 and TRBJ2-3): GAGVSQSPSNKVTEKGKDVELRCDPISGHTALYWYRQSLGQGLEFLIYFQGNSAPDKSGLPSDRFSAERTGGSVSTLTIQRTQQEDSAVYLCASSLVGTGLSDTQYFGPGTRLTVL.

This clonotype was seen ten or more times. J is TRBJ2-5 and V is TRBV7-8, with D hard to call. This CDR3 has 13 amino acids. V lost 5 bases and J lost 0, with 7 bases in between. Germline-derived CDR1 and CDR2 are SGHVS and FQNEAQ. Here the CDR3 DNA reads TGTGCCAGCAGCATCGGACACCAAGAGACCCAGTACTTC. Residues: CASSIGHQETQYF. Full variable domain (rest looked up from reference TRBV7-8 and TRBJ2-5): GAGVSQSPRYKVAKRGQDVALRCDPISGHVSLFWYQQALGQGPEFLTYFQNEAQLDKSGLPSDRFFAERPEGSVSTLKIQRTQQEDSAVYLCASSIGHQETQYFGPGTRLLVL.

CDR3 sequence (DNA): TGTGCCAGCAGTTGGAGGGGCCTGGCTAACTATGGCTACACCTTC. This codes for CASSWRGLANYGYTF. The chain has TRBV12-3 or TRBV12-4 and TRBJ1-2, with D possibly being TRBD1 (5 bases). V gave up 4 bases and J gave up 0 bases, with 12 bases separating them. The CDR3 length is 15 residues.

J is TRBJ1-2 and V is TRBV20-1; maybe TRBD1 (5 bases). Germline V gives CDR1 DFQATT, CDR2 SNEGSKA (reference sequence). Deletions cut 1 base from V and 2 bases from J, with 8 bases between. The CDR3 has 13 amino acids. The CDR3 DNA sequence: TGCAGTGCTAGAGTCAGGGCCAACTATGGCTACACCTTC. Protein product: CSARVRANYGYTF.

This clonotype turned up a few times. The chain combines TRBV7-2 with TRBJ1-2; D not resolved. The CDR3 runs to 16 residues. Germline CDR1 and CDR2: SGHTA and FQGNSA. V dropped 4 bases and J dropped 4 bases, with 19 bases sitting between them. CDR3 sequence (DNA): TGTGCCAGCAGCTCCGTAGGAGGGAAGGCGTTCTATGGCTACACCTTC. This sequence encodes CASSSVGGKAFYGYTF.

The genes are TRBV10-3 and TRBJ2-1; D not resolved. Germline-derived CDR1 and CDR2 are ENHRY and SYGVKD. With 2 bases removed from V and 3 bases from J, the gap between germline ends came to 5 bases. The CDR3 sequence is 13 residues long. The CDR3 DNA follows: TGTGCCATCAGTGAGGCCATCTACAATGAGCAGTTCTTC. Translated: CAISEAIYNEQFF.

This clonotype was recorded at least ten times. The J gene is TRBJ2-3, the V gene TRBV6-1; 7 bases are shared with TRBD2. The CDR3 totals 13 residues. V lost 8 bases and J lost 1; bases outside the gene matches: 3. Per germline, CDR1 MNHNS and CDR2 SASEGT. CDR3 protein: CASCTSGTDTQYF. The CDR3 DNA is TGTGCCAGCTGCACTAGCGGCACAGATACGCAGTATTTT.

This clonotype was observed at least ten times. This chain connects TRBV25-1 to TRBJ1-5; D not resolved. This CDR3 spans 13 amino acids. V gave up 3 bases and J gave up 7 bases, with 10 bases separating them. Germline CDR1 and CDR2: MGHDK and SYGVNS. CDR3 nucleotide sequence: TGTGCCAGCAGTGACAGCGCGGGACAGCCCCAGCATTTT. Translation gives CASSDSAGQPQHF.

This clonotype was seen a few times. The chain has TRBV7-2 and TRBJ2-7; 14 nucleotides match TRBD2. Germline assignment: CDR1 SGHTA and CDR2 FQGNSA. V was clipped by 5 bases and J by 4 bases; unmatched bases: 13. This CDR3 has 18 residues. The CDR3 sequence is CASSTASTSGRARYEQYF. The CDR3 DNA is TGTGCCAGCAGCACCGCTTCGACTAGCGGGAGGGCCAGGTACGAGCAGTACTTC.

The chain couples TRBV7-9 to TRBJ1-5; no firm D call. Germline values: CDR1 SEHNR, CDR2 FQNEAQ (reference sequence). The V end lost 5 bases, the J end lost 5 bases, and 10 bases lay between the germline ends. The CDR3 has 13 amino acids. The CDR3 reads CASSPRADQPQHF. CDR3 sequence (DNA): TGTGCCAGCAGCCCCCGGGCTGATCAGCCCCAGCATTTT.

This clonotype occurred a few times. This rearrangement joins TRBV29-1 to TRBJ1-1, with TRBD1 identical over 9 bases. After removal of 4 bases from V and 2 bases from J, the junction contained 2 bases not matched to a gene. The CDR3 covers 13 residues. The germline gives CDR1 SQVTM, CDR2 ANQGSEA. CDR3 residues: CSVGTGGNTEAFF. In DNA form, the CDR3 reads TGCAGCGTTGGTACAGGGGGCAACACTGAAGCTTTCTTT. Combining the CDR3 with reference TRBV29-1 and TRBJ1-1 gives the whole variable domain SAVISQKPSRDICQRGTSLTIQCQVDSQVTMMFWYRQQPGQSLTLIATANQGSEATYESGFVIDKFPISRPNLTFSTLTVSNMSPEDSSIYLCSVGTGGNTEAFFGQGTRLTVV.

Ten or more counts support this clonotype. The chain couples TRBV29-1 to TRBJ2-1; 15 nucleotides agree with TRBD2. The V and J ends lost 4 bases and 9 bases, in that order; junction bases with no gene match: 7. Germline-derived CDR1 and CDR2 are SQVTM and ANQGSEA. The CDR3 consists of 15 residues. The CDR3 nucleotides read TGCAGCGTTGGGGCAGGGGGACTAGCGGGAGGTGAGCAGTTCTTC. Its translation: CSVGAGGLAGGEQFF.

The chain's CDR3 is CASSQGYRGYEQYF. Written as DNA, the CDR3 is TGTGCCAGCAGCCAAGGTTACAGGGGGTACGAGCAGTACTTC. The rearrangement links TRBV3-1 to TRBJ2-7; the match to TRBD1 covers 8 bases. Germline V lookup: CDR1 LGHDT, CDR2 YNNKEL (reference sequence). The CDR3 loop spans 14 amino acids. V shed 1 base, J shed 4 bases, and the junction held 3 bases outside the gene matches.

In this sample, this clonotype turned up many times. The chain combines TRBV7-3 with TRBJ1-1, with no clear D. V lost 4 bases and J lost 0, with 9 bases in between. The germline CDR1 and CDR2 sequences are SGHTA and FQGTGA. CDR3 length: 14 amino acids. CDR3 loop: CASSSGRMNTEAFF. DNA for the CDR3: TGTGCCAGCAGCTCCGGACGTATGAACACTGAAGCTTTCTTT.

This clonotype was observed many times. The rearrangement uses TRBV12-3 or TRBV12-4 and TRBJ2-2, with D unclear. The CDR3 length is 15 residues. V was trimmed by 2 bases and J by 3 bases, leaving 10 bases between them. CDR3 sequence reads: CASSLRAEYTGELFF. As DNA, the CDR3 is TGTGCCAGCAGTTTAAGGGCCGAATACACCGGGGAGCTGTTTTTT.

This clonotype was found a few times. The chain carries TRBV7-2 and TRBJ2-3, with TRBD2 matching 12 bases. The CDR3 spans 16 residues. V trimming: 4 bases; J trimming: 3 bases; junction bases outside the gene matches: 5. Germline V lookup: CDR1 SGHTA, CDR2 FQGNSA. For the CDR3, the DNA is TGTGCCAGCAGCTCCGAACTAGCGGGAGGTACAGATACGCAGTATTTT. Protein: CASSSELAGGTDTQYF.

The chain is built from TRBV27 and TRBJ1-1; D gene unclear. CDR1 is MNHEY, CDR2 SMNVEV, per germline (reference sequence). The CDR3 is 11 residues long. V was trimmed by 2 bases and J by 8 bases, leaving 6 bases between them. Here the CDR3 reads CASSLGGEAFF. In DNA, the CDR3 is TGTGCCAGCAGTTTAGGCGGGGAAGCTTTCTTT.

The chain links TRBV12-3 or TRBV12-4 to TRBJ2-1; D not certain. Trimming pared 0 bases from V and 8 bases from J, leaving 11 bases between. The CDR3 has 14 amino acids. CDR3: CASSLATVLDEQFF. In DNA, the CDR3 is TGTGCCAGCAGTTTAGCGACGGTCTTAGATGAGCAGTTCTTC.

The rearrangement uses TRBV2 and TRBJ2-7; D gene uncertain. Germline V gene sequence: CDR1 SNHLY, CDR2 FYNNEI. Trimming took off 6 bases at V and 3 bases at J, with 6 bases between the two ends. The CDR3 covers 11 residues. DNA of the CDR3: TGTGCCAGCAGGGCGATCTACGAGCAGTACTTC. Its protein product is CASRAIYEQYF.

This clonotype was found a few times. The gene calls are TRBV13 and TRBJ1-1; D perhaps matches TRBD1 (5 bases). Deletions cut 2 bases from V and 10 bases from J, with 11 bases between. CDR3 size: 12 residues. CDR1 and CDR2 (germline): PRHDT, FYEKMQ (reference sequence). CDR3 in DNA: TGTGCCAGCAGCTTAACCCCGACAGCAGCTTTCTTT. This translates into CASSLTPTAAFF.

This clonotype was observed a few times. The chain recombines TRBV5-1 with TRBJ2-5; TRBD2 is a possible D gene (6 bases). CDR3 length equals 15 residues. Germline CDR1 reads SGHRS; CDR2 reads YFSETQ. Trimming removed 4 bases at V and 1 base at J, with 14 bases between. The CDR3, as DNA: TGCGCCAGCAGCCTAGCGTTTGGAAGCCAAGAGACCCAGTACTTC. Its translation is CASSLAFGSQETQYF. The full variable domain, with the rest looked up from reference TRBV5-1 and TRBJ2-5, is KAGVTQTPRYLIKTRGQQVTLSCSPISGHRSVSWYQQTPGQGLQFLFEYFSETQRNKGNFPGRFSGRQFSNSRSEMNVSTLELGDSALYLCASSLAFGSQETQYFGPGTRLLVL.

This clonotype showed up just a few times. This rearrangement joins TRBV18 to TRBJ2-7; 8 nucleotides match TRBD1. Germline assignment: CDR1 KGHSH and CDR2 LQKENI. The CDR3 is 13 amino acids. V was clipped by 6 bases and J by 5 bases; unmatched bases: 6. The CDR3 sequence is CASSNRGADEQYF. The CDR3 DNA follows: TGTGCCAGCTCGAACAGGGGGGCTGACGAGCAGTACTTC.

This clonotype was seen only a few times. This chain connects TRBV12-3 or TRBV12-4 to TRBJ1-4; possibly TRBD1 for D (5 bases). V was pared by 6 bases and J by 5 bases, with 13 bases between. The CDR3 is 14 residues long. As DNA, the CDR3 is TGTGCCAGCAGGGGTGACAGAGAAAATGAAAAACTGTTTTTT. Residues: CASRGDRENEKLFF.

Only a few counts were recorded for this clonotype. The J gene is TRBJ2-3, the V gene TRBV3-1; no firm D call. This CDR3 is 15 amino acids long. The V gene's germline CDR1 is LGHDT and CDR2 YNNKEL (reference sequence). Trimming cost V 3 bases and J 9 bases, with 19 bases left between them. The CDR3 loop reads CASSHLVGQTDTQYF. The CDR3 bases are TGTGCCAGCAGCCACCTGGTCGGTCAAACCGACACGCAGTATTTT.

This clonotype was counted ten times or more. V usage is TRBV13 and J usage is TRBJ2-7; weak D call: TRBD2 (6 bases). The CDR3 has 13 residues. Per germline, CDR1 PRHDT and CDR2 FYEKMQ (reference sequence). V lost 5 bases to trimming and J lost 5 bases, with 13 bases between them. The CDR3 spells CASSLRGGNEQYF. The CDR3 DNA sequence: TGTGCCAGCAGCCTCCGGGGCGGGAACGAGCAGTACTTC.

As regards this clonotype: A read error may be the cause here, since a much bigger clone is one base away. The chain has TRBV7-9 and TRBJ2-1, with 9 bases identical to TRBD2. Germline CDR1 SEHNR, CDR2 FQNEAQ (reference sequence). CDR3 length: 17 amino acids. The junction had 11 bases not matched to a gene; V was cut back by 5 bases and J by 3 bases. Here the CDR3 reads CASSEGGGRGYYNEQFF. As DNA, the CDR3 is TGTGCCAGCAGCGAAGGAGGCGGGAGGGGATACTACAATGAGCAGTTCTTC.

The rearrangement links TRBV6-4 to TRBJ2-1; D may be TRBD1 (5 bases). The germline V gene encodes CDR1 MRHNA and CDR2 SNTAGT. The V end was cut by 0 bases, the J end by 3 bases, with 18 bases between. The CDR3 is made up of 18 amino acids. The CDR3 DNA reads TGTGCCAGCAGTGACTCCCCAGGATGGGGCCTCCTCTACAATGAGCAGTTCTTC. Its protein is CASSDSPGWGLLYNEQFF.

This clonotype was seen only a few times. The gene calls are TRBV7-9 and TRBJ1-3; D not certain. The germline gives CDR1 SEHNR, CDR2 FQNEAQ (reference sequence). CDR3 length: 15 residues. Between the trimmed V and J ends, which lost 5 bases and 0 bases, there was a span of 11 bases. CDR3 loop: CASSPVLFSGNTIYF. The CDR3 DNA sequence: TGTGCCAGCAGCCCCGTTTTGTTCTCTGGAAACACCATATATTTT.

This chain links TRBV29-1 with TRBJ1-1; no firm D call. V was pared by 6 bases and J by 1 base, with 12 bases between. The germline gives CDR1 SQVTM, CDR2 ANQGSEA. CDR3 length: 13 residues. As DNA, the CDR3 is TGCAGCGTGGGGTTCTGGCCGAACACTGAAGCTTTCTTT. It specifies CSVGFWPNTEAFF.

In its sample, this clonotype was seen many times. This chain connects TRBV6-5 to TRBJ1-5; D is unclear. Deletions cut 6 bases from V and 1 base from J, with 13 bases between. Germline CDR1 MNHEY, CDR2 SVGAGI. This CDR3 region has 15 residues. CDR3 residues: CASSQTRESNQPQHF. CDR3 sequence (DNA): TGTGCCAGCAGCCAAACCCGGGAGAGCAATCAGCCCCAGCATTTT.